Sequencing of this T cell receptor (beta chain) was carried out in a study of shared clonotypes between healthy human individuals. Notes on the study in general: It was the non-shared clonotypes that had lower generation probabilities than clonotypes shared by all four donors.

The CDR3 length is 14 residues. V lost 4 bases to trimming and J lost 2 bases; unmatched junction nucleotides: 5. Germline CDR1 and CDR2: SGDLS and YYNGEE. Turning to this clone: The antigen is not known. The same CDR3 can be traced to other DNA sequences in this sample.

The table came from immunoSEQ multiplex PCR; TCRdb's copy has only in-frame clones and leaves some out. In the table there are approximately 640,000 clones, about 90% of which are singletons. CD8 memory cells included CD45RO+ cells plus CCR7-negative CD45RA+ TemRA cells. Sequenced: memory CD8+ T cells from PBMCs. Subset defined: CD45RO+ cells pooled with CCR7-negative TemRA cells. The sequence was obtained from a man aged 18 to 29 in good health. Some clones in this sample may be carry-over from other donors' samples. The chain carries TRBV9 and TRBJ2-7; TRBD1 agrees at 8 bases. The CDR3 DNA reads as TGTGCCAGCAGCCCCCGGACAGGGCCCTACGAGCAGTACTTC. As protein: CASSPRTGPYEQYF.